This TCR beta chain stems from a study of blood T cell repertoires in COVID-19. The J segment lost 5 bases and the V segment lost 0 bases, leaving 2 bases of the junction unmatched. The CDR3 totals 15 residues. Germline values: CDR1 LGHDT, CDR2 YNNKEL (reference sequence). Source study methods: Using reference gene primer amplification, nucleated cell counts were estimated. Method: immunoSEQ multiplex PCR; TCRdb's copy keeps in-frame clones and lacks some. The DNA gave D and trimming, while V, J and clone size come from that table. The data show approximately 290,000 clones, 90% to 95% seen once. V gene TRBV3-1 (or the pseudogene TRBV3-2) combines with J gene TRBJ1-5, with 9 bases aligning to TRBD1. The sample consisted of peripheral blood. The source of this sequence is a young woman with COVID-19, enrolled during active disease. The CDR3 DNA sequence: TGTGCCAGCAGCCAAGATTGGGACAGGGATCAGCCCCAGCATTTT. Amino acid sequence: CASSQDWDRDQPQHF.